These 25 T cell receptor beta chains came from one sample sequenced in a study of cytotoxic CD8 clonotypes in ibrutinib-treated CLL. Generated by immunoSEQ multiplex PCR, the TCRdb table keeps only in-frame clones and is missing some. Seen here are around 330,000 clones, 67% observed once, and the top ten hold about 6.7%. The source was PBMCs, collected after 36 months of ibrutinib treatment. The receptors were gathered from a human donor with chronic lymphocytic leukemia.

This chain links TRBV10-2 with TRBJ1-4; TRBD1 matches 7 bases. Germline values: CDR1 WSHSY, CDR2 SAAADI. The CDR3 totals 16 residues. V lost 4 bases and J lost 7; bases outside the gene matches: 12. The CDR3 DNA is TGCGCCAGCAGTGGCAGGGGGATGGGGTCGAGTGAAAAACTGTTTTTT. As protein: CASSGRGMGSSEKLFF.

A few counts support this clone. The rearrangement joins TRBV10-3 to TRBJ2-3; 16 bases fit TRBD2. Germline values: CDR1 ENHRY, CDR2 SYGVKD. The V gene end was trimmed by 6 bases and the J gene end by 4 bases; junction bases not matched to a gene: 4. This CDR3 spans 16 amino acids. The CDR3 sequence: CAISKGLAGGADTQYF. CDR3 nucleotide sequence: TGTGCCATCAGCAAGGGACTAGCGGGAGGGGCAGATACGCAGTATTTT.

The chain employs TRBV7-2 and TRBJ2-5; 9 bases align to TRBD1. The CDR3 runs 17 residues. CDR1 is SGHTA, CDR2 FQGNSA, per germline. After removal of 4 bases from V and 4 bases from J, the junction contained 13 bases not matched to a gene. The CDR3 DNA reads TGTGCCAGCAGCTCTAGCCCCTACAGGGGGCCGAGAGAGACCCAGTACTTC. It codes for CASSSSPYRGPRETQYF.

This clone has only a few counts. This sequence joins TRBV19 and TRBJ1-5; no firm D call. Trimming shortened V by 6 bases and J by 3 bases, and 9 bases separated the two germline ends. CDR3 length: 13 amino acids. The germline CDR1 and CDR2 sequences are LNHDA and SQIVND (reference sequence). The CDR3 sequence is CASSGRHNQPQHF. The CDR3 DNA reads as TGTGCCAGTAGCGGACGACACAATCAGCCCCAGCATTTT.

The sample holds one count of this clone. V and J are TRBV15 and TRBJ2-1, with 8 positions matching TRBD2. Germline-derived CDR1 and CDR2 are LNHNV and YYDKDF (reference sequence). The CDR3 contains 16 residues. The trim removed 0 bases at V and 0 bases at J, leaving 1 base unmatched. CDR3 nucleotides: TGTGCCACCAGCAGAGATGGGACTAGCTCCTACAATGAGCAGTTCTTC. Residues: CATSRDGTSSYNEQFF.

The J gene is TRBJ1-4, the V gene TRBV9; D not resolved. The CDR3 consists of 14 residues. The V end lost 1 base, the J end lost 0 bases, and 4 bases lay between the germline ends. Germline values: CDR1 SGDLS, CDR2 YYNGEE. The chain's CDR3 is CASSVTPTNEKLFF. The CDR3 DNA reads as TGTGCCAGCAGCGTAACACCAACTAATGAAAAACTGTTTTTT. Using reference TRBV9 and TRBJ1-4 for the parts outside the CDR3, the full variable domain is DSGVTQTPKHLITATGQRVTLRCSPRSGDLSVYWYQQSLDQGLQFLIQYYNGEERAKGNILERFSAQQFPDLHSELNLSSLELGDSALYFCASSVTPTNEKLFFGSGTQLSVL.

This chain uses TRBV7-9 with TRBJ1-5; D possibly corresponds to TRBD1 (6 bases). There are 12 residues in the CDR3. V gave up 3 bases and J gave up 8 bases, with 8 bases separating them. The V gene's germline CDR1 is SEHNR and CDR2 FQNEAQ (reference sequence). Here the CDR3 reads CASSFTGKPQHF. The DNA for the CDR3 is TGTGCCAGCAGCTTTACAGGGAAGCCCCAGCATTTT.

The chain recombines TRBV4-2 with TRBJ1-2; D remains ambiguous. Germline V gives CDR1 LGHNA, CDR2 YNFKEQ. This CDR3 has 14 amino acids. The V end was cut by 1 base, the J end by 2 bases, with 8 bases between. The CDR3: CASSQAEVNYGYTF. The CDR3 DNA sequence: TGTGCCAGCAGCCAAGCGGAGGTCAACTATGGCTACACCTTC.

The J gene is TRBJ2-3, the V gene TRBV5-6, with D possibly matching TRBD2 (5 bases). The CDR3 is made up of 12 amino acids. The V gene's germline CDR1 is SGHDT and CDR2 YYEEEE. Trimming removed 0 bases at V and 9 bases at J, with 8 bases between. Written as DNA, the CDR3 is TGTGCCAGCAGCTTGGGGTCGGGGACGCAGTATTTT. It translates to CASSLGSGTQYF.

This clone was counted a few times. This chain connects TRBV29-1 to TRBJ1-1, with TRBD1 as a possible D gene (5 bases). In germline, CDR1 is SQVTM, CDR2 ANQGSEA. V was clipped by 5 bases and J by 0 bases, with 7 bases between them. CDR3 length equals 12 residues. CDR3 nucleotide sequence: TGCAGCGTTCAGACAGTGAACACTGAAGCTTTCTTT. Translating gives CSVQTVNTEAFF.

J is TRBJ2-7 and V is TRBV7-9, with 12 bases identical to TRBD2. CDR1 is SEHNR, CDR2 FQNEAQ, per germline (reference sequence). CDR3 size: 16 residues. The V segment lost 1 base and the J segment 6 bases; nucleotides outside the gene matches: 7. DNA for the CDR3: TGTGCCAGCAGCTTAGAGATGGGACTAGCGGGCGGCGAGCAGTACTTC. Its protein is CASSLEMGLAGGEQYF.

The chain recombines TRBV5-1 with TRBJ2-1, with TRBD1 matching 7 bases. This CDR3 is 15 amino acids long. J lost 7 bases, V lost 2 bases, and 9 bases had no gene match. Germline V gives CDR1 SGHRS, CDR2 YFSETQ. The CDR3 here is CASSFSEGARNEQFF. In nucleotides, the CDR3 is TGCGCCAGCAGCTTCTCTGAGGGGGCGCGGAATGAGCAGTTCTTC.

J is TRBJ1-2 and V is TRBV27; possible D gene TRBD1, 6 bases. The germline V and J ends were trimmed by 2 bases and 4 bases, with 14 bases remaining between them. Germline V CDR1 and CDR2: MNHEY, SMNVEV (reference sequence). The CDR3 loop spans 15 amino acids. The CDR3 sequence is CASSLIKQGGYGYTF. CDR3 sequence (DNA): TGTGCCAGCAGTTTAATCAAACAGGGAGGCTATGGCTACACCTTC.

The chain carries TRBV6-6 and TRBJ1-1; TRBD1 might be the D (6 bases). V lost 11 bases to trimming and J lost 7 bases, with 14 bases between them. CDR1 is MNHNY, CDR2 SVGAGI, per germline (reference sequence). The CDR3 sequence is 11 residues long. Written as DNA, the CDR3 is TGTGCCCTAACCAACAGGGTTGAAGCTTTCTTT. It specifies CALTNRVEAFF.

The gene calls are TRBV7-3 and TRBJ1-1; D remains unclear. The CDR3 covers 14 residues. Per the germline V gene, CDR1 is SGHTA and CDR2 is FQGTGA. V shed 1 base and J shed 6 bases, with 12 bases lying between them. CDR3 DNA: TGTGCCAGCAGCTTAAATGGGTTTTCAGCTGAAGCTTTCTTT. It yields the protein CASSLNGFSAEAFF.

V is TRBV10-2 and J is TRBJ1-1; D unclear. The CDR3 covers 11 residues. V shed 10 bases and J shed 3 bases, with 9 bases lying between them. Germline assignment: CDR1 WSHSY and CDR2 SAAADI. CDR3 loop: CATQLDTEAFF. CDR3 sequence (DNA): TGCGCCACCCAGTTGGACACTGAAGCTTTCTTT.

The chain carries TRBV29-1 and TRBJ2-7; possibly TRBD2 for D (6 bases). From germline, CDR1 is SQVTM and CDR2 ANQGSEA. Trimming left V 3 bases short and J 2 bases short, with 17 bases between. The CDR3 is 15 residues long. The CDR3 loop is CSVDRPEGSPYEQYF. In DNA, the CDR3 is TGCAGCGTTGACCGACCGGAGGGGTCCCCCTACGAGCAGTACTTC.

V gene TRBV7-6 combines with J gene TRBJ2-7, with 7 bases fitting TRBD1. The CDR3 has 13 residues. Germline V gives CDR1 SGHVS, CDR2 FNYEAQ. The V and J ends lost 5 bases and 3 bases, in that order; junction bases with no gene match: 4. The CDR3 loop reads CASSTGQIYEQYF. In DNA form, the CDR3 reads TGTGCCAGCAGCACGGGACAGATCTACGAGCAGTACTTC.

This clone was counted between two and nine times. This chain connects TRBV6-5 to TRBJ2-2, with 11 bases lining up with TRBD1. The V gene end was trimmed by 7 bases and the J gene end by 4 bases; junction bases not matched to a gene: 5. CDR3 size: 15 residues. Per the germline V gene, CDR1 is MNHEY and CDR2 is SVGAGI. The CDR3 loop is CASKGQGAVTGELFF. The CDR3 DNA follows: TGTGCCAGCAAAGGACAGGGGGCGGTCACCGGGGAGCTGTTTTTT.

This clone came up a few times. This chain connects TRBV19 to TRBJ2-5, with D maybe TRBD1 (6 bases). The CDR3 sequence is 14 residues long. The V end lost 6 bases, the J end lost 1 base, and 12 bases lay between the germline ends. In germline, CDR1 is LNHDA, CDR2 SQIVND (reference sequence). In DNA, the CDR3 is TGTGCCAGTAGCAGCTGGACAGCCCAAGAGACCCAGTACTTC. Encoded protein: CASSSWTAQETQYF.

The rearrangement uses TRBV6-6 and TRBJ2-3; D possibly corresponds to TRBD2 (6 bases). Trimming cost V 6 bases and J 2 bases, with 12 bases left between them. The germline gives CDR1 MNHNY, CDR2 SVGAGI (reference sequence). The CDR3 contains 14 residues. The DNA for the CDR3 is TGTGCCAGCAGCCGCGGGGAAGTCACAGATACGCAGTATTTT. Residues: CASSRGEVTDTQYF.

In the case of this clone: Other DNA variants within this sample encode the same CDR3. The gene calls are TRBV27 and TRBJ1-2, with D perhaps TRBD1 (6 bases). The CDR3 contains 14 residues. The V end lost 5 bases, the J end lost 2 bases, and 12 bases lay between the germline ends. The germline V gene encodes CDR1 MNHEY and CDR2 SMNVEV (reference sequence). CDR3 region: CASSQGRGNYGYTF. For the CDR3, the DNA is TGTGCCAGCAGTCAGGGGAGGGGCAACTATGGCTACACCTTC.

The CDR3 sequence is CASTDELWNHEKLFF. The CDR3 bases are TGTGCCAGCACCGACGAGTTGTGGAATCATGAAAAACTGTTTTTT. The chain couples TRBV7-6 to TRBJ1-4, with D uncertain. The CDR3 length is 15 residues. CDR1 SGHVS and CDR2 FNYEAQ come from the germline V gene. Trimming shortened V by 7 bases and J by 6 bases, and 18 bases separated the two germline ends. The variable domain in full, with the rest retrieved from reference TRBV7-6 and TRBJ1-4, is GAGVSQSPRYKVTKRGQDVALRCDPISGHVSLYWYRQALGQGPEFLTYFNYEAQQDKSGLPNDRFSAERPEGSISTLTIQRTEQRDSAMYRCASTDELWNHEKLFFGSGTQLSVL.

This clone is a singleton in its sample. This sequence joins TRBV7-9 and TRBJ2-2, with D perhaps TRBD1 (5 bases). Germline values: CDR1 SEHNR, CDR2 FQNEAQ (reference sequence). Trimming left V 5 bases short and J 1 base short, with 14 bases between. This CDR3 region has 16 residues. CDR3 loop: CASSPRTLLNTGELFF. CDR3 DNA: TGTGCCAGCAGCCCACGGACACTGCTGAACACCGGGGAGCTGTTTTTT.

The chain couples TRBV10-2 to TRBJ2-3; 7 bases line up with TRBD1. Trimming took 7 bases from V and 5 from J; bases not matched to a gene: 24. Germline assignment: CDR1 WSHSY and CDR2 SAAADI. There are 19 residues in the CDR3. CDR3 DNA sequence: TGCGCCAGCACCATAGGGACAGCCACTCTTAAACTGGGTGGAGATACGCAGTATTTT. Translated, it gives CASTIGTATLKLGGDTQYF.